The T cell receptor (beta chain) described here comes from a study of CD8+ T cells in alopecia areata. Overall study context: Tofacitinib administration to treated patients was oral, at 5 to 10 mg twice daily.

Treatment meaning: oral pan-JAK inhibitor, 5-10 mg twice daily. Note on this clone: Its specificity is not known.

Study-level points and caveats: Tofacitinib yielded significantly lower scalp clonality and fewer expanded CD8+ clones among the top 100.

Extracted from the samples, RNA was reverse transcribed into cDNA to serve as the sequencing template. The assay was immunoSEQ multiplex PCR, and TCRdb's table has in-frame clones only and misses some. In the table there are approximately 140,000 clones, 65% to 90% of which are singletons. The trim removed 5 bases at V and 2 bases at J, leaving 9 bases unmatched. CDR3 size: 17 residues. Germline V gene sequence: CDR1 LGHNT, CDR2 FRNRAP. This chain joins TRBV12-5 and TRBJ2-3; 11 bases are a match to TRBD2. This TCR derives from a human donor with alopecia areata. The material was CD8+ T cells sorted from blood, obtained at week 4, from a patient treated with tofacitinib. CDR3 nucleotides: TGTGCTAGTGGTGTACAGACTAGCGGGAAATTCACAGATACGCAGTATTTT. Protein sequence: CASGVQTSGKFTDTQYF.